This paragraph covers one T cell receptor beta chain sequence. The sample comes from a study of blood T cells in healthy people across ages. The second PCR ran about 6 to 11 cycles with a sample-barcoded 5' primer and J-beta primers. TCRdb independently ran MiXCR on the 5' RACE reads; one entry per CDR3 protein. Of more than 700,000 distinct CDR3 sequences listed, about 46% are singletons. The CDR3 loop spans 14 amino acids. V was pared by 4 bases and J by 0 bases, with 9 bases between. Per the germline V gene, CDR1 is SQVTM and CDR2 is ANQGSEA. This TCR came from a man at least 80 years old in good health. J is TRBJ2-2 and V is TRBV29-1; no firm D call. Specimen: blood. CDR3: CSVGAGANTGELFF. CDR3 nucleotide sequence: TGCAGCGTTGGTGCAGGCGCGAACACCGGGGAGCTGTTTTTT.